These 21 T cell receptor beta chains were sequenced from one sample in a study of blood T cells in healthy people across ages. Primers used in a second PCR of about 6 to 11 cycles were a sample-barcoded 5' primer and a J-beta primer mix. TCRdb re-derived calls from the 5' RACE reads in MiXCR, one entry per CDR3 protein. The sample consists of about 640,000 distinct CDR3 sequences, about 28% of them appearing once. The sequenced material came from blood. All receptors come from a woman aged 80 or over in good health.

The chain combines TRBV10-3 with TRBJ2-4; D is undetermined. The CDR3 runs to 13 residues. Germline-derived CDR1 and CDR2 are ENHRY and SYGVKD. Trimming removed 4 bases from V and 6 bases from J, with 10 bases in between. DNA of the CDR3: TGTGCCATCAGTGGTGTCCCAACAAACATTCAGTACTTC. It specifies CAISGVPTNIQYF.

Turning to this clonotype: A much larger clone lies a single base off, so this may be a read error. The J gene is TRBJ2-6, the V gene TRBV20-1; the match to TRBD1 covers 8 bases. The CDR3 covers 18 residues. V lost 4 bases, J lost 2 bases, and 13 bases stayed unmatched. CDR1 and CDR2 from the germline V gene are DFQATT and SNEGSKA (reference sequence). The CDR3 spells CSAMLPGTGFAGANVLTF. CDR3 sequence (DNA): TGCAGTGCTATGTTGCCAGGGACAGGATTCGCTGGGGCCAACGTCCTGACTTTC.

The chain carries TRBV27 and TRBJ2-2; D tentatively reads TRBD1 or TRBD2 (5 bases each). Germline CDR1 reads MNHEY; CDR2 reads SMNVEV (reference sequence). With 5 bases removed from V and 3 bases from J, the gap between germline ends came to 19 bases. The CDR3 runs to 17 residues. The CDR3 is CASSLPPGLADTGELFF. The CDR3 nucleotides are TGTGCCAGCAGTCTTCCACCGGGGCTTGCGGACACCGGGGAGCTGTTTTTT.

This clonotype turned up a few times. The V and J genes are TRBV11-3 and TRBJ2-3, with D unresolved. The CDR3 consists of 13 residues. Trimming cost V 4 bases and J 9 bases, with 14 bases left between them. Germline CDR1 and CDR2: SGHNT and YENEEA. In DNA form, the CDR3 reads TGTGCCAGCAGCTATAACGGCGGATCCACGCAGTATTTT. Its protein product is CASSYNGGSTQYF. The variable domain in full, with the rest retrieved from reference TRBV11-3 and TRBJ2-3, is EAGVVQSPRYKIIEKKQPVAFWCNPISGHNTLYWYLQNLGQGPELLIRYENEEAVDDSQLPKDRFSAERLKGVDSTLKIQPAELGDSAVYLCASSYNGGSTQYFGPGTRLTVL.

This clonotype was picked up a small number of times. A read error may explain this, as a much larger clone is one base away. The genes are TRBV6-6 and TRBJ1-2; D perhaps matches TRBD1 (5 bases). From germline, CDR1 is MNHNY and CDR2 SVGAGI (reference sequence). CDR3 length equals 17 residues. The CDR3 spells CARSYSRRTGSGYGYTF. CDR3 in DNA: TGTGCCCGCAGTTACTCACGAAGAACAGGCTCGGGCTATGGCTACACCTTC.

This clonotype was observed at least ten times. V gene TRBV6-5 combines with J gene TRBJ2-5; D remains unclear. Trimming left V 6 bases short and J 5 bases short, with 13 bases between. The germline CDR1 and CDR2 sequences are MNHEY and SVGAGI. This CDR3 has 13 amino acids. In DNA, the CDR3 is TGTGCCAGCAGATCCCATCAAGGGGAGACCCAGTACTTC. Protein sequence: CASRSHQGETQYF.

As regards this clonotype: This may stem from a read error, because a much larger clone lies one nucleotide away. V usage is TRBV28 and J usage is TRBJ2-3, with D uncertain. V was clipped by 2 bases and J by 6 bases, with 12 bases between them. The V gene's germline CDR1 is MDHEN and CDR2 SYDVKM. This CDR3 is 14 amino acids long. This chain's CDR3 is CASSLAAQADTQYF. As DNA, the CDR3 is TGTGCCAGCAGTTTAGCAGCACAAGCTGATACGCAGTATTTT.

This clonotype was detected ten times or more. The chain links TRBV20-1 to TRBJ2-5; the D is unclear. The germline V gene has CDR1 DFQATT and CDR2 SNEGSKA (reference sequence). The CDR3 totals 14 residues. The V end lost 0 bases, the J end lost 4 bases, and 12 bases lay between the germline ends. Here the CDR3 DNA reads TGCAGTGCTAGAGATAGAGTAGGGCGAGAGACCCAGTACTTC. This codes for CSARDRVGRETQYF.

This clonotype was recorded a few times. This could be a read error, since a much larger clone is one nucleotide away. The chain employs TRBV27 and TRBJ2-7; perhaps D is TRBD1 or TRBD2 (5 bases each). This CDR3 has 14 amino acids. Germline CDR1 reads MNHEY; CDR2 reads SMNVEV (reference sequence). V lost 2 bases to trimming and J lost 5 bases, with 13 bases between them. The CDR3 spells CASSLMGRADEQYF. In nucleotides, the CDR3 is TGTGCCAGCAGTTTAATGGGACGGGCAGACGAGCAGTACTTC.

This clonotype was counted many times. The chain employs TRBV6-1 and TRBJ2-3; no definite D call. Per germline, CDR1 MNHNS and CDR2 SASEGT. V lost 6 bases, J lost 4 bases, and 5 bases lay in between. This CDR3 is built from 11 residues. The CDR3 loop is CASRRADTQYF. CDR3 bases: TGTGCCAGCAGAAGGGCAGATACGCAGTATTTT.

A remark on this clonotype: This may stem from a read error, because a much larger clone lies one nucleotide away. CDR3 sequence: CASSGGTSAMYEQYF. The CDR3 DNA is TGTGCCAGCAGTGGAGGGACTAGCGCAATGTACGAGCAGTACTTC. This chain links TRBV6-1 with TRBJ2-7; 10 bases are a match to TRBD2. The CDR3 sequence is 15 residues long. Germline assignment: CDR1 MNHNS and CDR2 SASEGT. With 4 bases clipped from V and 4 bases from J, the junction kept 7 bases outside the gene matches.

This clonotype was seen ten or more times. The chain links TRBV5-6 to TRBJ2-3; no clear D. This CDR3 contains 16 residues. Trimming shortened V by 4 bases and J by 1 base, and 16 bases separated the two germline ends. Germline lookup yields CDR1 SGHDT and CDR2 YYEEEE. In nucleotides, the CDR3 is TGTGCCAGCAGCCCGGTGGGATTTGCACGCACAGATACGCAGTATTTT. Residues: CASSPVGFARTDTQYF.

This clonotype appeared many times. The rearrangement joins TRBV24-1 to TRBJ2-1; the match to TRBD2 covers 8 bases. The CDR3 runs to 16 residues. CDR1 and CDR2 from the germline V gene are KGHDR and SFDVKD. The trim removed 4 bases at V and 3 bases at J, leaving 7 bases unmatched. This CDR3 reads CATSDIGGDHYNEQFF. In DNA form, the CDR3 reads TGTGCCACCAGTGACATCGGGGGGGATCACTACAATGAGCAGTTCTTC.

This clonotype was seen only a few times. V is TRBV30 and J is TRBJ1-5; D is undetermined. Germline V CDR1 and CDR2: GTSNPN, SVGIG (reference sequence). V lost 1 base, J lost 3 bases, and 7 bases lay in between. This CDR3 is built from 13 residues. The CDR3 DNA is TGTGCCTGGAGTGACAGAAACAATCAGCCCCAGCATTTT. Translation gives CAWSDRNNQPQHF.

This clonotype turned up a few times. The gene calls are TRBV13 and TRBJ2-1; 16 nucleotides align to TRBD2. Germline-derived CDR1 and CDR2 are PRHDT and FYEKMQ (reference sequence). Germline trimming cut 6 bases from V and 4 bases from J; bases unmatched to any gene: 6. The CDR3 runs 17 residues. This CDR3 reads CASSGTSGGARYNEQFF. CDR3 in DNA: TGTGCCAGCAGTGGGACTAGCGGGGGGGCACGGTACAATGAGCAGTTCTTC.

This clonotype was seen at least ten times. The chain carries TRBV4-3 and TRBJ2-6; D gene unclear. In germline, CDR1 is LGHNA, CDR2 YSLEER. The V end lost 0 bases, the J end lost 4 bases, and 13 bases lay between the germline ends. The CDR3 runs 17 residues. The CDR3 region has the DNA TGCGCCAGCAGCCAAGATTTAGGCTCCGCCGGGGCCAACGTCCTGACTTTC. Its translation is CASSQDLGSAGANVLTF.

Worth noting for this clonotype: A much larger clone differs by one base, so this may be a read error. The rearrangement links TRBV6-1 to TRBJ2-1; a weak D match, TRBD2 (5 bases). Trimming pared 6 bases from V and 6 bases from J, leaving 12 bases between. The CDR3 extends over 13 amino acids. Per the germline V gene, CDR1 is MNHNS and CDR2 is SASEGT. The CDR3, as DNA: TGTGCCAGCAGAAATCCAGAGGGCAATGAGCAGTTCTTC. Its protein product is CASRNPEGNEQFF.

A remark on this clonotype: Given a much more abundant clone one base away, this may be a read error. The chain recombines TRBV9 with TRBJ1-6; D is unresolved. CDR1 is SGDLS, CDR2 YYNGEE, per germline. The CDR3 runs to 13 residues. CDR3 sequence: CASSVEPGSPPHF. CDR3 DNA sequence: TGTGCCAGCAGCGTAGAACCCGGTTCACCCCCCCACTTT. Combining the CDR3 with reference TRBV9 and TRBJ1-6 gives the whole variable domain DSGVTQTPKHLITATGQRVTLRCSPRSGDLSVYWYQQSLDQGLQFLIQYYNGEERAKGNILERFSAQQFPDLHSELNLSSLELGDSALYFCASSVEPGSPPHFGNGTRLTVT.

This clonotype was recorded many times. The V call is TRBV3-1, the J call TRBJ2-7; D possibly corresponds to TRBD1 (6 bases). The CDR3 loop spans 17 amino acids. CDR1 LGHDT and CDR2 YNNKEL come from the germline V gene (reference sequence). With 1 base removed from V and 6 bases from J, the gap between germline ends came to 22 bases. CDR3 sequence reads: CASSQVWDKLTQGEQYF. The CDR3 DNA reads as TGTGCCAGCAGCCAAGTGTGGGACAAACTTACGCAGGGCGAGCAGTACTTC.

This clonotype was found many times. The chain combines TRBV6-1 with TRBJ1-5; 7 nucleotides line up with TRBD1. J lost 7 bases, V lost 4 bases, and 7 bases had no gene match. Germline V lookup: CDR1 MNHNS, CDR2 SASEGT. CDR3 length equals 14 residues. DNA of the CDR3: TGTGCCAGCAGTGCCATCGAGGGGGCGCAGCCCCAGCATTTT. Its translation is CASSAIEGAQPQHF.

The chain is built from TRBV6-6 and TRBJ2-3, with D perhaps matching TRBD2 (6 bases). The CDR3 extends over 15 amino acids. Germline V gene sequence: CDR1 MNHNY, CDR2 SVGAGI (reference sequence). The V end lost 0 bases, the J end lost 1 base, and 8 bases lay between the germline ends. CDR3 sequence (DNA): TGTGCCAGCAGTTACTCGGCTAGCGGCACAGATACGCAGTATTTT. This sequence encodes CASSYSASGTDTQYF.